These 8 T cell receptor beta chains share one sample of origin, sequenced in a study of Graves' ophthalmopathy and Graves' hyperthyroidism. Researchers took RNA transcripts and amplified TCR beta CDR3 regions from them. HTBI primers served in a first-round RT-PCR, which a second-round multiplex PCR followed. TCRdb analysed the multiplex PCR reads with MiXCR anew, one entry per CDR3 protein. The sample lists 1 million to 1.3 million distinct CDR3 sequences, roughly 35% seen once, with 11% in the top ten. The specimen was peripheral blood or thyroid tissue (not recorded which). The receptors here all came from an adult man with Graves' hyperthyroidism.

Comment on this clonotype: This clone may be a read error of a much larger clone one base away. The CDR3 region is CASSQGTGGAETQYF. The CDR3 region has the DNA TGTGCCAGCAGCCAAGGGACAGGGGGCGCGGAGACCCAGTACTTC. The V and J genes are TRBV24-1 and TRBJ2-5; TRBD1 matches 12 bases. V lost 11 bases, J lost 5 bases, and 11 bases stayed unmatched. The V gene's germline CDR1 is KGHDR and CDR2 SFDVKD. There are 15 residues in the CDR3.

J is TRBJ2-5 and V is TRBV9; weak D call: TRBD2 (6 bases). The CDR3 has 12 residues. Germline CDR1 reads SGDLS; CDR2 reads YYNGEE. The V end was cut by 3 bases, the J end by 9 bases, with 12 bases between. CDR3 nucleotide sequence: TGTGCCAGCAGCGCCAGCTGGGGGGCCCAGTACTTC. Translated: CASSASWGAQYF.

This clonotype was seen repeatedly, ten times or more. The rearrangement links TRBV7-9 to TRBJ1-2; no definite D call. This CDR3 contains 12 residues. V dropped 5 bases and J dropped 7 bases, with 11 bases sitting between them. CDR1 and CDR2 (germline): SEHNR, FQNEAQ (reference sequence). CDR3 loop: CASSPGRVGYTF. CDR3 nucleotides: TGTGCCAGCAGCCCCGGACGTGTTGGCTACACCTTC.

The chain combines TRBV12-3 or TRBV12-4 with TRBJ1-1; 10 bases fit TRBD1. With 5 bases clipped from V and 10 bases from J, the junction kept 4 bases outside the gene matches. This CDR3 spans 12 amino acids. The CDR3 DNA follows: TGTGCCAGCAGTCGACAGGGGGCAGGAGCTTTCTTT. The encoded protein is CASSRQGAGAFF.

This clonotype was seen ten or more times. The V call is TRBV19, the J call TRBJ2-7; D unresolved. Germline V lookup: CDR1 LNHDA, CDR2 SQIVND (reference sequence). The V end lost 4 bases, the J end lost 2 bases, and 9 bases lay between the germline ends. This CDR3 is built from 13 residues. CDR3 region: CASSNGGTYEQYF. The DNA of the CDR3 is TGTGCCAGTAGTAATGGCGGAACCTACGAGCAGTACTTC.

Note on this clonotype: An end of the junction does not agree with germline; a read error may underlie this. The CDR3 DNA reads TGTGCCATCAGCCAAGAGAGCGGGACCCCCTACGAGCAGTACTTC. This codes for CAISQESGTPYEQYF. The chain employs TRBV4-2 and TRBJ2-7; 7 bases match TRBD2. From germline, CDR1 is LGHNA and CDR2 YNFKEQ. The CDR3 is made up of 15 amino acids.

The rearrangement joins TRBV9 to TRBJ2-3; unclear D gene. CDR1 is SGDLS, CDR2 YYNGEE, per germline. This CDR3 is 12 amino acids long. Trimming left V 4 bases short and J 10 bases short, with 13 bases between. CDR3: CASSPMGPAQYF. The CDR3 DNA reads TGTGCCAGCAGCCCGATGGGCCCAGCGCAGTATTTT.

The chain couples TRBV25-1 to TRBJ2-1; D is perhaps TRBD1 or TRBD2 (5 bases each). The CDR3 covers 18 residues. Trimming pared 1 base from V and 0 bases from J, leaving 16 bases between. Per germline, CDR1 MGHDK and CDR2 SYGVNS. CDR3 sequence (DNA): TGTGCCAGCAGTGAATTCCCGGGGACCCTTTCCTCCTACAATGAGCAGTTCTTC. Amino acids: CASSEFPGTLSSYNEQFF.